This T cell receptor beta chain appears in the sequencing data of a study of CD8+ T cells in alopecia areata. This clone was seen at least ten times. The V segment lost 6 bases and the J segment 4 bases; nucleotides outside the gene matches: 3. The germline V gene has CDR1 ENHRY and CDR2 SYGVKD. The CDR3 contains 14 residues. It was cDNA, reverse transcribed from extracted RNA, that served as the sequencing template. Sequenced by immunoSEQ multiplex PCR; TCRdb stores in-frame clones only, minus some. The repertoire consists of 80,000 or so clones, with roughly 70% occurring once and the leading ten covering about 25%. Treatment noted: oral pan-JAK inhibitor, 5-10 mg twice daily. Patients with alopecia areata provided lesional scalp punch biopsies as well as peripheral blood.

The V call is TRBV10-3, the J call TRBJ2-3, with 11 bases fitting TRBD2. This clonotype was sampled from a human donor with alopecia areata. This material consisted of CD8+ T cells sorted from blood, taken at week 24, from a patient treated with tofacitinib. The CDR3 DNA sequence: TGTGCCATCAGAGGACTAGCGGGTGCAGATACGCAGTATTTT. Protein: CAIRGLAGADTQYF.